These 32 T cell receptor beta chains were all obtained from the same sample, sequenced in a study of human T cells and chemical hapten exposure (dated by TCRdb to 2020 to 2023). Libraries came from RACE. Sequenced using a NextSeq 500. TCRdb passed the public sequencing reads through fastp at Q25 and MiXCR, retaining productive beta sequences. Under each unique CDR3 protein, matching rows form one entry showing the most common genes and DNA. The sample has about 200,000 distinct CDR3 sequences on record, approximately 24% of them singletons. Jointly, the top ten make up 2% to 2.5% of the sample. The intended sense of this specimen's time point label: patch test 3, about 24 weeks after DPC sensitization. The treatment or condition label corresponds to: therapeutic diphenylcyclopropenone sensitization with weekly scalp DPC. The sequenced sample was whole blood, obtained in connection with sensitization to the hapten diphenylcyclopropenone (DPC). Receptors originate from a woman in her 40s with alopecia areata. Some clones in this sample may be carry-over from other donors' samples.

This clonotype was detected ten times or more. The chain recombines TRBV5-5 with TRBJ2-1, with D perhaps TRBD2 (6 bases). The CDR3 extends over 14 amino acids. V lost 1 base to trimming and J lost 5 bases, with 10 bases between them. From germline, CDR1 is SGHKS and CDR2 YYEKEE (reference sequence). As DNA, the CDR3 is TGTGCCAGCAGCTTGCTAGCGACCAACAATGAGCAGTTCTTC. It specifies CASSLLATNNEQFF.

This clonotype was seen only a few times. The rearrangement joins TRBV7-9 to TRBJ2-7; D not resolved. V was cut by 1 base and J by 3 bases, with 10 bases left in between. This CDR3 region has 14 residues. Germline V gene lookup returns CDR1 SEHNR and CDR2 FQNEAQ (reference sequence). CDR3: CASSLVGTHYEQYF. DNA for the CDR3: TGTGCCAGCAGCTTAGTAGGCACCCACTACGAGCAGTACTTC.

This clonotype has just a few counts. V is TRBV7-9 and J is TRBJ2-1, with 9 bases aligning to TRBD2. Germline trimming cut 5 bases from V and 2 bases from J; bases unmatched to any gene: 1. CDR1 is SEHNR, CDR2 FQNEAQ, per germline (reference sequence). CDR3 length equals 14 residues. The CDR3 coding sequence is TGTGCCAGCAGCCCTAGCGGGGCCTACAATGAGCAGTTCTTC. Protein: CASSPSGAYNEQFF.

CDR3 coding DNA: TGTGCCAGCAGTTACCTTAGCGGGAGTTACAATGAGCAGTTCTTC. The encoded protein is CASSYLSGSYNEQFF. This chain uses TRBV6-2 or TRBV6-3 with TRBJ2-1; 9 bases line up with TRBD2. V lost 2 bases, J lost 4 bases, and 3 bases stayed unmatched. The CDR3 extends over 15 amino acids. Germline V CDR1 and CDR2: MNHEY, SVGEGT.

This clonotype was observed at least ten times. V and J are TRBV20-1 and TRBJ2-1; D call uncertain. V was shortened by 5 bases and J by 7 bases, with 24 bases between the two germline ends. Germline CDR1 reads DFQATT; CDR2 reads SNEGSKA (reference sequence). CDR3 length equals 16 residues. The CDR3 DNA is TGCAGTGCTCACAACCCCCGAACTCCCCTAGGTAATGAGCAGTTCTTC. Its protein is CSAHNPRTPLGNEQFF.

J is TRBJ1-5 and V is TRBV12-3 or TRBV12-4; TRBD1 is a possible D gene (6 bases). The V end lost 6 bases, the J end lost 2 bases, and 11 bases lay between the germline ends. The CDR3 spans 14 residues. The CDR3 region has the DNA TGTGCCAGCAGGGCATCAGGGGGCAATCAGCCCCAGCATTTT. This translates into CASRASGGNQPQHF.

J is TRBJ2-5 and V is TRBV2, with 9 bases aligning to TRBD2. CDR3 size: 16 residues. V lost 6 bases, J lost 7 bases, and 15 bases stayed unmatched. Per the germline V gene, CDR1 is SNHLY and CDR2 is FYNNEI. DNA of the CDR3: TGTGCCAGCAGACCACCGGGACTAGCAGTTTCAGGGACCCAGTACTTC. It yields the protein CASRPPGLAVSGTQYF.

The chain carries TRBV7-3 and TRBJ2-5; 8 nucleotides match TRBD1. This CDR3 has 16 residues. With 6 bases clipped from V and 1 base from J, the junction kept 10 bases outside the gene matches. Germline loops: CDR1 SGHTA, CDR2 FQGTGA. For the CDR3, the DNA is TGTGCCAGCAGTCCTTACCCCGGGACAGGCCAAGAGACCCAGTACTTC. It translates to CASSPYPGTGQETQYF.

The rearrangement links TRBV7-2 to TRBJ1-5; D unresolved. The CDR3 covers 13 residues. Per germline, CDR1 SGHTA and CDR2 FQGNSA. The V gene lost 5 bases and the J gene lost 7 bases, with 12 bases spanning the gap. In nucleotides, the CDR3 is TGTGCCAGCAGCGAAGAGGAAAGGCAGCCCCAGCATTTT. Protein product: CASSEEERQPQHF.

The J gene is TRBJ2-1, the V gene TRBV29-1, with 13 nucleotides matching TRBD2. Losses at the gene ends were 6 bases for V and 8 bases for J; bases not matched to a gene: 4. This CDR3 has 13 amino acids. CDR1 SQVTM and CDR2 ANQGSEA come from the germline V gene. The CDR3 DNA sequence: TGCAGCGTGTGGACTAGCGGGAGTGATGAGCAGTTCTTC. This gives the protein CSVWTSGSDEQFF.

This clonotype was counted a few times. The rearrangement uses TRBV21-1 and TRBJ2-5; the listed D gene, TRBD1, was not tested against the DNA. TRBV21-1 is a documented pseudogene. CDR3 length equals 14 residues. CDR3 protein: CASSMHRGRETQYF. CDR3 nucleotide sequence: TGTGCCAGCAGCATGCACAGGGGGAGGGAGACCCAGTACTTC.

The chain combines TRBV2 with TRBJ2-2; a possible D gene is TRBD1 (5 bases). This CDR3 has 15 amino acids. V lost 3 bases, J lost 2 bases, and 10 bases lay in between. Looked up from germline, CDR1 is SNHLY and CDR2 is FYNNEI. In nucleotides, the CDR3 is TGTGCCAGCAGTGACCCGACAGATAACACCGGGGAGCTGTTTTTT. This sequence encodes CASSDPTDNTGELFF.

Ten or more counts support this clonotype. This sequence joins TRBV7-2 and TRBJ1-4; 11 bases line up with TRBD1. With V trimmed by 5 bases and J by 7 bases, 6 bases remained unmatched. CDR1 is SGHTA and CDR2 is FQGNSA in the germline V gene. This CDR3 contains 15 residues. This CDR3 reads CASSRRTGGSEKLFF. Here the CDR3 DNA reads TGTGCCAGCAGCCGACGGACAGGGGGCAGTGAAAAACTGTTTTTT.

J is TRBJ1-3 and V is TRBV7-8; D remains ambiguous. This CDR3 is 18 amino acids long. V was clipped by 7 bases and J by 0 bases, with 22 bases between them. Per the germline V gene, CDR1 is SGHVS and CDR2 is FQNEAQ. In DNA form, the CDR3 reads TGTGCCAGCACCCCTCTCCGCGTAGCAGTGTTCTCTGGAAACACCATATATTTT. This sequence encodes CASTPLRVAVFSGNTIYF.

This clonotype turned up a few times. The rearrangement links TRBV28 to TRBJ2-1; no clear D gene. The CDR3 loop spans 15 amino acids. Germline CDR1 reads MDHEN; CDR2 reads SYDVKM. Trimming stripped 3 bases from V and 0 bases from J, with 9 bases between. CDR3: CASSLAWSSYNEQFF. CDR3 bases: TGTGCCAGCAGTTTGGCCTGGAGCTCCTACAATGAGCAGTTCTTC.

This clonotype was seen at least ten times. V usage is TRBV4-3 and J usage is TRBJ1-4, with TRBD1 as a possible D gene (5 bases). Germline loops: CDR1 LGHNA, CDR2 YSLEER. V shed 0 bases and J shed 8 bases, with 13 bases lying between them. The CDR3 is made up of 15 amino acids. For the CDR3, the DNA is TGCGCCAGCAGCCAAGATTGGAGGGGACCGGAAAAACTGTTTTTT. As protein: CASSQDWRGPEKLFF.

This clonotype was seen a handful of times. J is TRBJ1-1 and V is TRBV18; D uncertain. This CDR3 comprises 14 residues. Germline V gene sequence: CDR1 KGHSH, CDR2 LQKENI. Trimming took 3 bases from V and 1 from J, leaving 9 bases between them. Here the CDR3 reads CASSPHAGNTEAFF. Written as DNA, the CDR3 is TGTGCCAGCTCACCCCACGCAGGGAACACTGAAGCTTTCTTT.

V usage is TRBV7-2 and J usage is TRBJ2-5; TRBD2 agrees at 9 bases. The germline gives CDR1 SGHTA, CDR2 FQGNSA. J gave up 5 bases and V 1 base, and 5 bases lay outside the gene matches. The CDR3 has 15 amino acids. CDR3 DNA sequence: TGTGCCAGCAGCTTAGGGGGCGGGAGGGGTGAGACCCAGTACTTC. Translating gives CASSLGGGRGETQYF.

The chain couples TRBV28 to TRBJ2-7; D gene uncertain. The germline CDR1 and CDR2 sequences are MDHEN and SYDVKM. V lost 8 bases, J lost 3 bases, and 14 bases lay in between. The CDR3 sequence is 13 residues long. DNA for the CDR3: TGTGCCAGCCTCTTGGGTGGCGACTACGAGCAGTACTTC. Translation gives CASLLGGDYEQYF.

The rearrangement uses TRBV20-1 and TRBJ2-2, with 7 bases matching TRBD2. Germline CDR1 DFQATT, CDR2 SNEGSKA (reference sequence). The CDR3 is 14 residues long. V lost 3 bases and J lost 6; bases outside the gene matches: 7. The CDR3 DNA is TGCAGTGCTAGGGGGAGGGCAACCGCCGGGGAGCTGTTTTTT. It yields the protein CSARGRATAGELFF.

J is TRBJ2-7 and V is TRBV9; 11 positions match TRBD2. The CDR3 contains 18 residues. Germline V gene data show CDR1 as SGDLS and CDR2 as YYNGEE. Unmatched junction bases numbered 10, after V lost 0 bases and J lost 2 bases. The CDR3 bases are TGTGCCAGCAGCGTAGGCTCCGGGACTAGCGGAACCACCTACGAGCAGTACTTC. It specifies CASSVGSGTSGTTYEQYF.

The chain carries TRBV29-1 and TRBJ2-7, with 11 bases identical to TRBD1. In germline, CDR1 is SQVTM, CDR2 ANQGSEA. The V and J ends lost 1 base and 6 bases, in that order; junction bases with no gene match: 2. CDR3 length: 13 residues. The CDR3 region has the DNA TGCAGCGTTGAAGGGACAGGGGGCCCCGAGCAGTACTTC. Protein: CSVEGTGGPEQYF.

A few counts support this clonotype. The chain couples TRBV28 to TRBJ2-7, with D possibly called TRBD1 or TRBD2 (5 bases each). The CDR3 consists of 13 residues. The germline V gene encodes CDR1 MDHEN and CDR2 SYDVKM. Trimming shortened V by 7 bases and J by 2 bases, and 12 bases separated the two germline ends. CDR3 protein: CASIAGTTYEQYF. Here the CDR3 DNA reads TGTGCCAGCATCGCAGGGACCACCTACGAGCAGTACTTC.

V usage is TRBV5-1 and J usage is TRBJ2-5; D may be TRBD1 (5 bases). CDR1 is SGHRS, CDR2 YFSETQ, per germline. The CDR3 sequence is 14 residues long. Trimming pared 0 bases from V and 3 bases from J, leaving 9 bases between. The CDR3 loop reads CASSLGTGKETQYF. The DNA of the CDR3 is TGCGCCAGCAGCTTGGGTACAGGCAAAGAGACCCAGTACTTC.

Written as DNA, the CDR3 is TGCAGTGCTAGAGATATCGGGGGCTCCTACGAGCAGTACTTC. Amino acid sequence: CSARDIGGSYEQYF. The chain recombines TRBV20-1 with TRBJ2-7; maybe TRBD2 (6 bases). The CDR3 has 14 amino acids. Germline V CDR1 and CDR2: DFQATT, SNEGSKA (reference sequence). The ends were cut back, 0 bases at V and 0 bases at J, with 9 bases in the middle.

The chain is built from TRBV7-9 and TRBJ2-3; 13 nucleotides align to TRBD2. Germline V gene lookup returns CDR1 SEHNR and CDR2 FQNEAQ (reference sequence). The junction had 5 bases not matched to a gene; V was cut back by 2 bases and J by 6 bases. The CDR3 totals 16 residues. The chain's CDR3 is CASSLFRLAGGDTQYF. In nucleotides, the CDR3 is TGTGCCAGCAGCTTATTTAGACTAGCGGGAGGTGATACGCAGTATTTT.

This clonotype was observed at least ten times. The CDR3 DNA sequence: TGCAGTGCTAGCGGGAGTGCCACAGATACGCAGTATTTT. Amino acid sequence: CSASGSATDTQYF. The chain employs TRBV20-1 and TRBJ2-3; D might be TRBD2 (6 bases). The CDR3 totals 13 residues. Germline assignment: CDR1 DFQATT and CDR2 SNEGSKA (reference sequence). V lost 3 bases to trimming and J lost 2 bases, with 9 bases between them.

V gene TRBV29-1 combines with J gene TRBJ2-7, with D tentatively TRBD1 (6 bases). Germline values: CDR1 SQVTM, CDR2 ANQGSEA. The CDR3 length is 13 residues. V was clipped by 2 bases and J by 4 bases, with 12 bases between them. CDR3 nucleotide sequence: TGCAGCGTTGAACACAGGGTGGGTTACGAGCAGTACTTC. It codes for CSVEHRVGYEQYF.

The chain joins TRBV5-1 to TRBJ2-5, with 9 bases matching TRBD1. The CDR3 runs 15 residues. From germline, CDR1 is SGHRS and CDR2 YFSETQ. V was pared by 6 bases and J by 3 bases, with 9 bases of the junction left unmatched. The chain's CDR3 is CASNPGTGWKETQYF. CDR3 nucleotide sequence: TGCGCCAGCAACCCGGGGACAGGGTGGAAAGAGACCCAGTACTTC.

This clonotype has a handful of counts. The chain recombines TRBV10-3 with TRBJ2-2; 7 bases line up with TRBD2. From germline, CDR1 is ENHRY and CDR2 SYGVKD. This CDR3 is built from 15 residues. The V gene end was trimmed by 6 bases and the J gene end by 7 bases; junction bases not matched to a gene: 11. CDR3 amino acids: CAIRGQTSRIGELFF. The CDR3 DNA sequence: TGTGCCATCAGAGGGCAGACTAGCCGCATCGGGGAGCTGTTTTTT.

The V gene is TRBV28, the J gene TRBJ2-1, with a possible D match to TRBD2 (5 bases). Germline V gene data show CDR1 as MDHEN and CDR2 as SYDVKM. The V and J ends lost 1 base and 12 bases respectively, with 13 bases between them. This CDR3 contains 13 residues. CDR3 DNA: TGTGCCAGCAGTTTATCAAAACGCGGGTGGCAGTTCTTC. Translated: CASSLSKRGWQFF.

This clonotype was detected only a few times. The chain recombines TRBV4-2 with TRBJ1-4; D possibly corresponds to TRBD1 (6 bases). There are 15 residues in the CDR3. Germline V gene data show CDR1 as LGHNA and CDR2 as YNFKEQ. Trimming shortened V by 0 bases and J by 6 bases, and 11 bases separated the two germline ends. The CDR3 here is CASSQEAGGDEKLFF. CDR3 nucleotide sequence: TGTGCCAGCAGCCAAGAAGCGGGGGGCGATGAAAAACTGTTTTTT.